The entry that follows covers one T cell receptor (beta chain) sequence. This clone has just one count. Its antigen has not been determined. No base quality information exists; no much larger clone differs at one position. Different DNA sequences within this sample yield the same CDR3. The cohort comprised approximately 700 healthy bone marrow donors. Cohort members were all nominally healthy when sampled, although unrecorded immune exposures were likely present. The donor tested CMV seronegative and was one of the 352 seronegative cohort members. Each donor provided a peripheral blood sample, and peripheral blood mononuclear cells were used for TCR beta sequencing. Genomic DNA was extracted from the blood cell samples with the Qiagen DNeasy Blood Extraction Kit. This specimen comes from a study of cytomegalovirus exposure and HLA in healthy donors listed by TCRdb under 2017. Study-wide context: An earlier analysis of roughly 570 of the donors reported 250 to 300 Gb of sequence data and 90 million to 120 million unique TCR beta sequences obtained from some 200 million T cells. Roughly 320 gigabases of sequencing data and 70 million to 95 million unique TCR sequences made up an early release that covered nearly 650 HLA-typed donors. The genetic ancestry cluster associated with self-reported Caucasian donors included roughly 84% of the approximately 430 genotyped donors. The study aimed to test whether cataloging public T cell receptors could reveal signatures of past pathogen exposure. The T cell repertoires of around 730 subjects were profiled by immunosequencing and related to cytomegalovirus serostatus. Along with the approximately 670-subject first cohort, a separate validation cohort of over a hundred different subjects was used. To predict cytomegalovirus infection status, the study combined high-throughput TCR immunosequencing, statistical association of individual TCRs with disease status, and machine learning. A later analysis re-analyzed previously published TCR beta repertoires from 666 donors and added high-resolution HLA genotyping to study TCR occurrence patterns. The later analysis used no new phenotypic data to find candidate immune exposures, relying instead on TCR beta sequences and their occurrence across donors. To decide whether each TCR beta V gene segment behaved as functional or pseudogenic, an earlier analysis of fewer than 750 of the donors relied on high-throughput TCR beta sequencing. Donor age, sex, ethnicity and CMV serostatus were compiled alongside the repertoire data. A later genetic analysis took genome-wide SNP genotypes for about three fifths of the roughly 670 donors and used that subset as a discovery cohort. Every repertoire in the discovery cohort had been generated on one and the same sequencing platform. HLA typing included class I and class II loci at four-digit resolution. The number of typed donors differed by locus: about 620-640 for A, B, C, DRB1 and DQB1; 500 to 550 for DQA1; 606 for DPA1; and around 490 for DPB1. About five DR-DQ haplotypes were treated as single units for association and clustering because of strong linkage in the cohort. Among about 370 genotyped donors of the cohort, an average of approximately 240,000 unique TCR beta nucleotide sequences was sequenced per donor, of which 15% to 20% were non-productive.

The method behind the library was the immunoSEQ multiplex PCR assay. The multiplex PCR relied on a mix of 60 forward primers for TCR Vbeta segments and 13 reverse primers for TCR Jbeta segments. The CDR3 region of rearranged TCR beta genes was amplified from genomic DNA by a multiplex PCR assay. The Illumina HiSeq System was used to sequence the amplified TCR beta libraries as 87-base-pair reads. The published analysis was carried out like this. Across the 666 repertoires, a later analysis counted tens of millions of unique TCR beta chains, approximately 10 million of which were shared by at least two donors. To remove PCR and sequencing errors, raw reads were error-corrected and collapsed into unique sequences using a nearest-neighbor algorithm that merged closely related sequences. V, D and J gene segments were assigned by aligning CDR3 sequences to IMGT reference sequences. Each retained sequence needed at least a six-nucleotide match to both a V gene segment and a J gene segment. A rearrangement was called productive if the CDR3 had no stop codons and remained in frame with V and J, and every other rearrangement was called non-productive. Following IMGT convention, CDR3 was defined as the stretch from the second conserved V-encoded cysteine to the conserved J-encoded phenylalanine. The earlier analysis of about 610 of the donors excluded any sequence lacking an unambiguous match to a single V gene segment. In an earlier analysis of about 590 of the donors, a V segment was called functional when productive rearrangements were above 56.7%, and segregating when the standard deviation between donors exceeded 5%. A statistical classification framework was built for diagnosing cytomegalovirus status from the catalog of TCR beta chain sequences. In a later analysis, V and J genes were assigned by comparing TCR nucleotide sequences against IMGT/GENE-DB human TR gene sequences. In a later analysis, CDR3 sequences and most-parsimonious VDJ recombination scenarios were assigned using the TCRdist pipeline. In a later analysis, each TCR beta chain was defined by its CDR3 amino acid sequence together with its V-gene family, and reads without a unique V-gene family were excluded. To address suspected cross-contamination and a sequencing artifact, a later analysis removed approximately 590 highly shared, low-generation-probability nucleotide sequences. For each public chain, a later analysis derived a clonal expansion index from normalized ranks of inferred template counts within each repertoire. Generation probabilities in a later analysis came from a VDJ recombination model fitted to out-of-frame rearrangements, and those results were checked against IGoR. In a later analysis, hypergeometric tests were used to score TCR-TCR, TCR-HLA and TCR-CMV co-occurrence, with a repertoire-size bias correction applied to TCR pairs. A later analysis estimated false discovery rates by permuting HLA or CMV assignments 20 times. In a later analysis, co-occurring TCRs were grouped using DBSCAN, and TCRdist sequence similarity was added for clustering within HLA-allele-positive subsets. Co-occurrence clustering excluded repertoires with fewer than 30,000 or more than 120,000 public chains, plus five with anomalous nucleotide sharing. Sourced from immuneACCESS, this table was stored by TCRdb with only in-frame sequences that have V and J called. A share of the clones is absent; for the studies checked, an unresolved V gene accounts for under half, and the remainder has no known explanation. V and J calls plus clone size are reproduced from that table; the DNA served to infer D and trimming. This sample lists 110,000 to 150,000 clones; over 70% were detected once. The top ten clones comprise around 4.4% of the sample.

What the study reported, not specific to this receptor: Because counts were too low, 15 to 20 rarely observed V segments, including chromosome 9 orphons, were excluded from the earlier analysis of some 590 of the donors. In a later genetic analysis, fewer N-insertions in productive TCRs were reported among donors in an Asian-associated ancestry cluster than the approximately 670-donor mean. Because HLA typing was unavailable for some donors at each locus, only the typed subset was used in association tests. According to a later analysis, TCR association rates differed among HLA loci, with DRB1 alleles showing the most associated TCRs and HLA-C alleles showing the fewest. An earlier analysis of around 500 of the donors showed that most TCR beta V segments appeared in productive rearrangements either about 87% or about 30% of the time, which broadly matched IMGT annotations. Linkage disequilibrium might explain the correlated functional status among segregating V segments, but an unknown experimental factor could not be ruled out. Cytomegalovirus status was reported to be diagnosed by the classifier with high specificity and sensitivity in both the original and validation cohorts. The only immune exposure information available for the cohort was CMV serostatus. A few of the identified cytomegalovirus-associated TCR beta chains were confirmed in vitro to be specific for cytomegalovirus antigens. A later analysis found that most CMV-associated TCR beta chains appeared HLA-restricted, with HLA associations seemingly driven largely by CMV exposure. In a later analysis, several top co-occurrence clusters were reported to appear linked to parvovirus B19, influenza, CMV and Epstein-Barr virus. A later analysis associated roughly 17,000 TCR beta sequences with specific HLA alleles at a false discovery rate of 0.05. Most TCR sequences were observed very rarely across donors, whereas some public TCRs were present in many individuals. It was suggested by the authors that the approach could potentially be generalized to other disease states and immunological phenotypes. A cluster of highly shared sequence variants was judged likely to represent a technical artifact of the sequencing pipeline. An association between a missense DCLRE1C variant and V-gene and J-gene trimming of TCR beta chains was found in a later genetic analysis and replicated in an independent cohort. Presence/absence analyses assumed roughly uniform sequencing depth across donors, an assumption that may not hold. When HLA alleles, especially DR and DQ, strongly co-occurred, attributing TCR associations to individual alleles was difficult. In the study, about 150 TCR beta chains were listed as associated with cytomegalovirus. Only TCR beta chains were sequenced in this cohort, and the absence of alpha or paired-chain data limited detectable features. In a later analysis, HLA-associated TCR beta chains showed more clonal expansion and lower generation probabilities than non-associated chains that were equally common. A further reported finding was that TCR beta sequences accurately predicted the HLA-A and HLA-B alleles for most subjects in the first cohort.

The receptor's source is a middle-aged man in good health and CMV-seronegative. The sequencing input was PBMCs.

The CDR3 protein: CASSLRLAGGRETQYF. At the DNA level, the sequence is TGTGCCAGCAGCCTCCGACTAGCGGGGGGACGTGAGACCCAGTACTTC. Recombination linked TRBV7-2 to TRBJ2-5, with 13 middle bases fitting TRBD2. Spanning cysteine to phenylalanine, the CDR3 consists of 16 amino acids. Of the read, only the CDR3 DNA is kept; its 48 bases are in frame from base 1. As encoded in the germline V gene, CDR1 is SGHTA while CDR2 is FQGNSA. From V the trimming removes 5 bases and from J it removes 5 bases, while the gene matches leave 8 bases of the junction unaccounted for. The entire variable domain, with the stretches around the CDR3 drawn from the reference TRBV7-2 and TRBJ2-5 proteins, is GAGVSQSPSNKVTEKGKDVELRCDPISGHTALYWYRQSLGQGLEFLIYFQGNSAPDKSGLPSDRFSAERTGGSVSTLTIQRTQQEDSAVYLCASSLRLAGGRETQYFGPGTRLLVL.